This section outlines one T cell receptor (beta chain) sequence together with its context. Its cognate antigen is unknown. From germline, CDR1 is KGHSH and CDR2 LQKENI. This CDR3 has 14 residues. Trimming took off 0 bases at V and 5 bases at J, with 10 bases between the two ends. 60 Vbeta and 13 Jbeta primers were used in PCR. The protocol was immunoSEQ multiplex PCR, while the TCRdb copy is restricted to in-frame clones and leaves out a portion. The table has roughly 190,000 clones, around 83% seen once. This sample was taken from a study of cytomegalovirus exposure and HLA in healthy donors. Points from the study as a whole: An analysis that came later showed most CMV-associated TCR beta chains appearing HLA-restricted. Later analysis identified a missense DCLRE1C variant that was linked to TCR beta V- and J-gene trimming. The study designated 150 to 200 TCR beta chains cytomegalovirus-associated. Follow-up analysis seemed to connect common viral pathogens with several of the most significant clusters identified.

The specimen sequenced was PBMCs. The receptor was isolated from a woman in her thirties or forties in good health and CMV-seronegative. V and J are TRBV18 and TRBJ1-2; maybe TRBD1 (5 bases). CDR3 protein: CASSPPGLAYGYTF. The DNA for the CDR3 is TGTGCCAGCTCACCACCGGGACTAGCTTATGGCTACACCTTC.